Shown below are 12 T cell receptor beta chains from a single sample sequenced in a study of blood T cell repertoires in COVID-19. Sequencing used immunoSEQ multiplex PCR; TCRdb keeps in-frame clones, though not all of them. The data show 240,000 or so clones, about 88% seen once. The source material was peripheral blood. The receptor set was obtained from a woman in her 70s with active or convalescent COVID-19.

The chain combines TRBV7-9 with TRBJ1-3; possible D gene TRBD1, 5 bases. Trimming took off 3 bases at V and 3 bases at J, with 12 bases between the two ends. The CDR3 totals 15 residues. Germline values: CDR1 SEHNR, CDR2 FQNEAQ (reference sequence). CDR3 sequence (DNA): TGTGCCAGCAGCTTGGCGGGGCATGGTGGAAACACCATATATTTT. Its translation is CASSLAGHGGNTIYF.

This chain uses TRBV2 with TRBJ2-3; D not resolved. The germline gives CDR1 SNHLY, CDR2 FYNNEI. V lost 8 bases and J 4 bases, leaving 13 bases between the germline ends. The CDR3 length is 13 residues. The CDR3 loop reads CASGTLGSDTQYF. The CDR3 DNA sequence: TGTGCCAGCGGTACCTTGGGCTCAGATACGCAGTATTTT.

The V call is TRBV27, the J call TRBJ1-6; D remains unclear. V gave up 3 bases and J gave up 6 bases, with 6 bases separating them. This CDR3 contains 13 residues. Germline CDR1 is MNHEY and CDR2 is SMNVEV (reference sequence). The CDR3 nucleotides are TGTGCCAGCAGTTTCGGAGTTAATTCACCCCTCCACTTT. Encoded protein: CASSFGVNSPLHF.

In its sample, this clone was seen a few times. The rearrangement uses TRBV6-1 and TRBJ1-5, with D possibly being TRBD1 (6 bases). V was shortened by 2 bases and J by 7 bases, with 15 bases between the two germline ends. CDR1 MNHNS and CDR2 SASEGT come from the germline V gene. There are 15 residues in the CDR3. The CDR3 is CASSEWGAGVQPQHF. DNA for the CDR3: TGTGCCAGCAGTGAATGGGGAGCAGGGGTGCAGCCCCAGCATTTT.

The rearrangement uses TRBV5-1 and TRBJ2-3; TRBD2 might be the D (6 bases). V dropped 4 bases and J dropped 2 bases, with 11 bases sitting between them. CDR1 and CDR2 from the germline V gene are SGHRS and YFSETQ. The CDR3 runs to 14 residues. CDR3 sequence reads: CASSGGRPTDTQYF. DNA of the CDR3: TGCGCCAGCAGCGGGGGGAGACCCACAGATACGCAGTATTTT.

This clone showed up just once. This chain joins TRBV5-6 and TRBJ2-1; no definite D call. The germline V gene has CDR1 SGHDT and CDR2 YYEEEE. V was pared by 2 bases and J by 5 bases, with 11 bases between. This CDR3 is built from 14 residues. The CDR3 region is CASSFGSANNEQFF. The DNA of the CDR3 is TGTGCCAGCAGCTTCGGGTCCGCGAACAATGAGCAGTTCTTC.

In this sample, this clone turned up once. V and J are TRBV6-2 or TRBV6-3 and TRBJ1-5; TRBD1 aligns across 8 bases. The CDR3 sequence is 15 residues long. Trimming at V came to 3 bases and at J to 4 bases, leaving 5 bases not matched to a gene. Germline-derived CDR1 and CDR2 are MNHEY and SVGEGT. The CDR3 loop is CASSYETGANQPQHF. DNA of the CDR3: TGTGCCAGCAGTTATGAGACAGGGGCGAATCAGCCCCAGCATTTT.

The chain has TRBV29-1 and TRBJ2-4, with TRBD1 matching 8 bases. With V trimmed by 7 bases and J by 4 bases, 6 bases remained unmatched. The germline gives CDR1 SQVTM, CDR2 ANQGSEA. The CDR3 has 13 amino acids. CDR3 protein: CSARQGTKNIQYF. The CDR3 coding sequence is TGCAGCGCAAGACAGGGGACTAAAAACATTCAGTACTTC.

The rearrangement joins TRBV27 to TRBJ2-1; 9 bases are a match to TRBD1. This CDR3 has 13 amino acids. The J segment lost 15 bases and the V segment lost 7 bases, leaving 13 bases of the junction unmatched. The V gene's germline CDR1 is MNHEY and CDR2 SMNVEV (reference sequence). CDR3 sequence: CASITSDEDRGFF. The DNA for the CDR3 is TGTGCCAGCATTACGTCGGATGAGGACAGGGGGTTCTTC.

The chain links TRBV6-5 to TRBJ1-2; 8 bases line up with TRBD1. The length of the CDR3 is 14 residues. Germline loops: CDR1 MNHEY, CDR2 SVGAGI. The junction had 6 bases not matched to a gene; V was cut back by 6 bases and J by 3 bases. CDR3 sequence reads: CASRRQGNDYGYTF. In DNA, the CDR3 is TGTGCCAGCAGAAGACAGGGGAACGACTATGGCTACACCTTC.

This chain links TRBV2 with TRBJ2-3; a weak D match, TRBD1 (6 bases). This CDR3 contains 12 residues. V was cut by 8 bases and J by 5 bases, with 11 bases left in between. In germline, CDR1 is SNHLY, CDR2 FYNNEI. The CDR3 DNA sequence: TGTGCCAGCGCACAGGGAAGAGATACGCAGTATTTT. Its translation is CASAQGRDTQYF.

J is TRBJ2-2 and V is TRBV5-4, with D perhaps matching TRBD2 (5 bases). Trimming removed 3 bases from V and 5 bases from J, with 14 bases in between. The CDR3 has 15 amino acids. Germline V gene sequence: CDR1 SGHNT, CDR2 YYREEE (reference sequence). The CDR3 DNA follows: TGTGCCAGCAGCTATCCGGGGTCTACAACCGGGGAGCTGTTTTTT. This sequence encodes CASSYPGSTTGELFF.